A selection of T cell receptor beta chains follows, all from one sample in a study of blood T cell repertoires in COVID-19. Sequenced by immunoSEQ multiplex PCR; TCRdb stores in-frame clones only, minus some. The sample holds approximately 100,000 clones, around 85% seen once. Sample: peripheral blood. These receptor sequences come from an elderly woman with active or convalescent COVID-19. Both conserved end residues are part of each CDR3. The D gene is left open where the match is weak. Expanded clones are given a class, and other clones once, few, many or no size at all.

abundance	v_gene	d_gene	j_gene	CDR3nt	CDR3aa
few	TRBV6-2/TRBV6-3	TRBD2	TRBJ2-2	TGTGCCAGCAGTTACTGGGGGGGTGCGAACACCGGGGAGCTGTTTTTT	CASSYWGGANTGELFF
.	TRBV28	TRBD1	TRBJ1-2	TGTGCCAGCAGGAGACAGGGCCCTGCCTATGGCTACACCTTC	CASRRQGPAYGYTF
.	TRBV7-2	TRBD1	TRBJ2-7	TGTGCCAGCAGCCCGGGTGGTACGCAGGGGGCCTACGAGCAGTACTTC	CASSPGGTQGAYEQYF
.	TRBV6-2/TRBV6-3	.	TRBJ1-2	TGTGCCAGCAGTTATAGGCGGGATAACTATGGCTACACCTTC	CASSYRRDNYGYTF
few	TRBV19	.	TRBJ1-5	TGTGCCAGTAGTAGGACAGTTTATAGCAATCAGCCCCAGCATTTT	CASSRTVYSNQPQHF
.	TRBV7-9	.	TRBJ1-2	TGTGCCAGCGAAGAACAGGCGTATGGCTACACCTTC	CASEEQAYGYTF
.	TRBV6-5	TRBD1	TRBJ1-2	TGTGCCAGCACATCCTCAACAGGGGGCCGCTATGGCTACACCTTC	CASTSSTGGRYGYTF
.	TRBV5-1	TRBD1	TRBJ1-1	TGCGCCAGCAGCCAGCACGGGACAGTCAACACTGAAGCTTTCTTT	CASSQHGTVNTEAFF
.	TRBV5-1	TRBD1	TRBJ2-7	TGCGCCAGCAGCTTGGACACCAGGGGGCAGAGCGAGCAGTACTTC	CASSLDTRGQSEQYF
once	TRBV7-3	TRBD2	TRBJ2-1	TGTGCCAGCAGCTCTCTAGCGGGGAACAATGAGCAGTTCTTC	CASSSLAGNNEQFF
.	TRBV19	TRBD2	TRBJ2-7	TGTGCCAGTAGTTCACTAGCGGGTAATTCCTACGAGCAGTACTTC	CASSSLAGNSYEQYF
.	TRBV24-1	.	TRBJ1-2	TGTGCCACCAGAGATCGATGGGCGACCGATGGCTACACCTTC	CATRDRWATDGYTF
.	TRBV10-3	.	TRBJ1-1	TGTGCCATCAGTGGACAGACTGAAGCTTTCTTT	CAISGQTEAFF
.	TRBV19	TRBD2	TRBJ2-3	TGTGCCAGTAGTATAGATCTTCGGACTAGCGGGAGGCGGGATACGCAGTATTTT	CASSIDLRTSGRRDTQYF
few	TRBV4-1	TRBD2	TRBJ2-7	TGCGCCAGCAGCCAAGATCGGTCTAGCGGGAGGTATCGCGAGCAGTACTTC	CASSQDRSSGRYREQYF
.	TRBV5-6	.	TRBJ2-1	TGTGCCAGCAGCTTGGCGGGGATTCGGGGCAATGAGCAGTTCTTC	CASSLAGIRGNEQFF
once	TRBV19	.	TRBJ2-2	TGTGCCAGTAGTATATCCAGCGTCACCGGGGAGCTGTTTTTT	CASSISSVTGELFF
few	TRBV20-1	TRBD2	TRBJ2-3	TGCAGTGCTAGTGACCTAGCGGGGGGGTCCATCACAGATACGCAGTATTTT	CSASDLAGGSITDTQYF
once	TRBV28	.	TRBJ1-4	TGTGCCAGCAGTTTTAACTCGTTAAAACTGTTTTTT	CASSFNSLKLFF
.	TRBV14	.	TRBJ2-5	TGTGCCAGCAGCCAAGAACATAGAGGGACCCAGTACTTC	CASSQEHRGTQYF
.	TRBV5-1	TRBD1	TRBJ2-1	TGCGCCAGCAGCTTGGGTAGGACAGGGGGCTTGCACAATGAGCAGTTCTTC	CASSLGRTGGLHNEQFF
once	TRBV11-2	.	TRBJ1-1	TGTGCCAGCAGCCTGCAGGCGGGGGCCTCTTTCTTT	CASSLQAGASFF
.	TRBV12-2	.	TRBJ1-3	TGTGCAAGTCGCTCGTTCCCTGTAACAGGGGGTTGTGGAAACACCATATATTTT	CASRSFPVTGGCGNTIYF
.	TRBV15	.	TRBJ1-5	TGTGCCACCAGTCAGGGGCTTAGCAATCAGCCCCAGCATTTT	CATSQGLSNQPQHF
.	TRBV6-5	TRBD2	TRBJ2-7	TGTGCCTGCTCCTTTGGGCGGGAGATAACCTACGAGCAGTACTTC	CACSFGREITYEQYF
.	TRBV4-3	TRBD1	TRBJ1-2	TGCGCCAGCAGCCAGGGGATAGGGGGCTACTATGGCTACACCTTC	CASSQGIGGYYGYTF
.	TRBV5-1	.	TRBJ1-6	TGCGCCAGCAGCTTGTTCAGGGGTGCATCACCCCTCCACTTT	CASSLFRGASPLHF
.	TRBV18	.	TRBJ1-1	TGTGCCAGCTCACCACAACTTGAAGCTTTCTTT	CASSPQLEAFF
.	TRBV6-5	.	TRBJ1-1	TGTGCCAGCGTGAGGGGGAGCGCGGCTTTCTTT	CASVRGSAAFF
.	TRBV6-5	.	TRBJ2-5	TGTGCCAGCAGTTACTCGGGTCCGGGGAGGAGAGAGACCCAGTACTTC	CASSYSGPGRRETQYF
.	TRBV6-1	TRBD1	TRBJ2-3	TGTGCCAGCAGTGAATATTTCGGGACAGGGTTCCCAGATACGCAGTATTTT	CASSEYFGTGFPDTQYF
few	TRBV9	.	TRBJ2-1	TGTGCCAGCAGCGTAGGGCTAGCGCCCGACGGGAATGAGCAGTTCTTC	CASSVGLAPDGNEQFF
.	TRBV30	TRBD1	TRBJ1-1	TGTGCCTGGAGTGCGACAGGGTGGTTGAATGAAGCTTTCTTT	CAWSATGWLNEAFF
.	TRBV28	.	TRBJ1-5	TGTGCCAGCAGTTCCCCCGACAGATATCAGCCCCAGCATTTT	CASSSPDRYQPQHF
.	TRBV5-4	.	TRBJ2-5	TGTGCCAGCAGCCCCGGAGGGCGGAAAAGCAGTGAGACCCAGTACTTC	CASSPGGRKSSETQYF
.	TRBV28	.	TRBJ2-4	TGTGCCAGCAGGAGGGCAGGGGAAAAAAACATTCAGTACTTC	CASRRAGEKNIQYF
.	TRBV10-3	TRBD1	TRBJ1-3	TGTGCCATCAGTGAGGGGGACAGGGGGCTTTCTGGAAACACCATATATTTT	CAISEGDRGLSGNTIYF
.	TRBV12-3/TRBV12-4	.	TRBJ1-2	TGTGCCAGCAGCCCAACTTATAACTATGGCTACACCTTC	CASSPTYNYGYTF
.	TRBV7-9	TRBD2	TRBJ2-3	TGTGCCAGCAGCGTAACTAGCGGGAGACTCACAGATACGCAGTATTTT	CASSVTSGRLTDTQYF
.	TRBV28	TRBD1	TRBJ1-1	TGTGCCAGCAGTTCCGGGACAGTGAACACTGAAGCTTTCTTT	CASSSGTVNTEAFF
.	TRBV11-2	.	TRBJ1-4	TGTGCCAGCAGCTTAAAGCAGGGGTCCTATGAAAAACTGTTTTTT	CASSLKQGSYEKLFF
.	TRBV19	.	TRBJ1-2	TGTGCCAGTAGTATAGGATCCGGGACTAACTATGGCTACACCTTC	CASSIGSGTNYGYTF
.	TRBV6-2/TRBV6-3	.	TRBJ2-2	TGTGCCAGCAGTTCCACTCACACCGGGGAGCTGTTTTTT	CASSSTHTGELFF
.	TRBV6-5	.	TRBJ1-4	TGTGCCAGCAGTTACCGGGGAAATGAAAAACTGTTTTTT	CASSYRGNEKLFF
.	TRBV12-3/TRBV12-4	.	TRBJ1-2	TGTGCCAGCAGTTTGCGAAGTTCTGGCTACACCTTC	CASSLRSSGYTF